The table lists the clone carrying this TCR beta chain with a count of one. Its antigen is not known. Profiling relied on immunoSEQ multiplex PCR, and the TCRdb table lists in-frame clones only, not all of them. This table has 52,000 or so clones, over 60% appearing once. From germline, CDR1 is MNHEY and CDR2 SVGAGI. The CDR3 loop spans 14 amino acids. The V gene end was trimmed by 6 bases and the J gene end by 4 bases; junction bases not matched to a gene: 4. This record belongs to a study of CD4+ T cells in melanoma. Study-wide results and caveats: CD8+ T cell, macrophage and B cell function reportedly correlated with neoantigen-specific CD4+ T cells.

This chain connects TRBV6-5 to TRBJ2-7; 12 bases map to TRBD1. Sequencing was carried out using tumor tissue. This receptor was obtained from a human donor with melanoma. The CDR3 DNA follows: TGTGCCAGCAGAGCGGGACAGGGGGCGTACGAGCAGTACTTC. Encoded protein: CASRAGQGAYEQYF.